This T cell receptor (beta chain) was recovered during a study of identical twins. TCRdb re-analysed the 5' RACE reads in MiXCR, keeping a single row per CDR3 protein. Among approximately 490,000 distinct CDR3 sequences listed, more than 20% were seen once. The CDR3 contains 16 residues. Trimming shortened V by 1 base and J by 8 bases, and 17 bases separated the two germline ends. Germline V CDR1 and CDR2: MGHRA, YSYEKL. The same sample was also studied in work on yellow fever vaccine responses in identical twins.

The receptor's source is a woman aged 18-30 years in good health. The sample comprised CD4+ T cells sorted from blood. The chain joins TRBV4-1 to TRBJ2-2; D may be TRBD1 (5 bases). The CDR3 nucleotides are TGCGCCAGCAGCCAAGGGGTATTAGGGGTATCAGGGGAGCTGTTTTTT. This sequence encodes CASSQGVLGVSGELFF.